What follows describes a single T cell receptor beta chain. Its antigen is not known. Only in-frame clones appear in the TCRdb table, and some are missing; sequencing was by immunoSEQ multiplex PCR. The repertoire holds approximately 150,000 clones, with approximately 88% as singletons. The data derive from a study of T cell responses to AZD1222 COVID-19 vaccine. Study-wide results and caveats: Females outnumbered males among donors, who were mostly white British; clonal diversity was possibly underestimated. Of spike-specific TCRs, nearly half reportedly target regions left unmutated in variants. Recipients of two AZD1222 doses showed rising Spike-specific TCR breadth and depth. At baseline, just 6 or 7 AZD1222 recipients tested seropositive.

V gave up 0 bases and J gave up 5 bases, with 5 bases separating them. CDR1 is SGHAT, CDR2 FQNNGV, per germline. The CDR3 is 12 residues long. The source material was peripheral blood, sampled on day 0 of AZD1222 vaccination. The genes are TRBV11-2 and TRBJ2-7; D gene uncertain. The clonotype comes from an adult in good health. The CDR3 reads CASSLELNEQYF. For the CDR3, the DNA is TGTGCCAGCAGCTTAGAATTGAACGAGCAGTACTTC.